A selection of T cell receptor beta chains follows, all from one sample in a study of blood T cells in healthy people across ages. TCRdb processed the 5' RACE reads anew with MiXCR; each CDR3 protein has one entry. The sample holds around 670,000 distinct CDR3 sequences, about 30% seen once. Sequenced input: blood. The receptors were sampled from a woman older than 75 in good health. Both conserved end residues are part of each CDR3. D genes are given only for firm matches. Clone sizes are given selectively: once, few, many, or a class where the clone is expanded.

-	TRBV7-2	many	TRBJ2-3	TGTGCCAGCAGCCCTCCCACTTTCAACACAGATACGCAGTATTTT	CASSPPTFNTDTQYF
-	TRBV29-1	-	TRBJ2-1	TGCAGCGTTGAAGGACTAGTGGGGATAACCTACAATGAGCAGTTCTTC	CSVEGLVGITYNEQFF
-	TRBV10-3	many	TRBJ1-2	TGTGCCACGATCAGACAGGAGGGAAGTCTTGATGGCTACACCTTC	CATIRQEGSLDGYTF
-	TRBV30	few	TRBJ1-1	TGTGCCTGGAGTGTAATGGTTAGGGGGGGACGTGTGAACACTGAAGCTTTCTTT	CAWSVMVRGGRVNTEAFF
-	TRBV10-3	many	TRBJ2-1	TGTGCCATCAGTGACTTAGCGTCCACCTACAATGAGCAGTTCTTC	CAISDLASTYNEQFF
-	TRBV20-1	many	TRBJ2-7	TGCAGTGCTGAGCCCGGGACCTACGAGCAGTACTTC	CSAEPGTYEQYF
-	TRBV7-3	many	TRBJ1-1	TGTGCCAGCAGCTTACAGGGCCGGGACACTGAAGCTTTCTTT	CASSLQGRDTEAFF
TRBD1	TRBV3-1	many	TRBJ2-4	TGTGCCAGCAGCCAAGGACAGGGGGTTGAGTACTTC	CASSQGQGVEYF
-	TRBV9	few	TRBJ1-1	TGTGCCAGCAGCCTCCAACAGGCCGGTGAAGCTTTCTTT	CASSLQQAGEAFF
-	TRBV12-3/TRBV12-4	-	TRBJ2-2	TGTGCCAGCAGGCGGCAACGGGGGGCGGCCGGGGAGCTGTTTTTT	CASRRQRGAAGELFF
TRBD1	TRBV5-7	-	TRBJ1-2	TGTGCCAGCAGCTTAGAGGGGGCAGGAAATGGCTACACCTTC	CASSLEGAGNGYTF
-	TRBV12-3/TRBV12-4	many	TRBJ2-7	TGTGCCAGCAGTTTAAGGGGCCAGGGGAGTGAGCAGTACTTC	CASSLRGQGSEQYF
-	TRBV7-2	few	TRBJ1-5	TGTGCCTGCAGCTTAGCGCCACGCCTCCGGCCCCAGCATTTT	CACSLAPRLRPQHF
TRBD2	TRBV20-1	many	TRBJ2-1	TGCAGTGCTTACGGACTAGCGGGGATCTTCAATGAGCAGTTCTTC	CSAYGLAGIFNEQFF
-	TRBV5-1	-	TRBJ1-1	TGCGCCAGCAGCTTGGGTCCAGGGGCGTACACTGAAGCTTTCTTT	CASSLGPGAYTEAFF
TRBD2	TRBV6-5	-	TRBJ2-3	TGTGCCAGCAGGCCCCTTAGCGGGAGGGCCACAGATACGCAGTATTTT	CASRPLSGRATDTQYF
-	TRBV30	many	TRBJ2-7	TGTGCCTGGAGTGTAGGCGGCTACGAGCAGTACTTC	CAWSVGGYEQYF
-	TRBV7-2	-	TRBJ1-2	TGTGCCAGCAGCACCACAATCCGGGGATTCGGCTATGGCTACACCTTC	CASSTTIRGFGYGYTF
-	TRBV3-1	medium-sized	TRBJ2-7	TGTGCCAGCAGCCAAGATGGGGGATTCTCCTACGAGCAGTACTTC	CASSQDGGFSYEQYF
-	TRBV6-5	-	TRBJ1-1	TGTGCCAGCTCCAGGGAAATGAACACTGTAGCTTTCTTT	CASSREMNTVAFF
-	TRBV4-2	many	TRBJ2-3	TGTGCCAGCAGCCAACAGGGGGGGGATACAGATACGCAGTATTTT	CASSQQGGDTDTQYF
-	TRBV3-1	many	TRBJ2-1	TGTGCCAGCAGCCAAGATATCCTGGGCAATGAGCAGTTCTTC	CASSQDILGNEQFF
-	TRBV28	many	TRBJ2-1	TGTGCCAGCAGTTCACCGTCCTGGAGTGAGCAGTTCTTC	CASSSPSWSEQFF
-	TRBV6-2/TRBV6-3	many	TRBJ2-5	TGTGCCAGCAGTTACTCTATTGTAGTCCAAGAGACCCAGTACTTC	CASSYSIVVQETQYF
-	TRBV20-1	-	TRBJ2-7	TGCAGTGCTAGAGATCGGGGGAAAGCATCCGACGAGCAGTACTTC	CSARDRGKASDEQYF
TRBD1	TRBV5-5	many	TRBJ1-6	TGTGCCAGCAGCCCCGGGACAGGACAGAATTCACCCCTCCACTTT	CASSPGTGQNSPLHF
-	TRBV6-2/TRBV6-3	many	TRBJ2-6	TGTGCCAGCAGTTCCGTGGGCTCTGGGGCCAACGTCCTGACTTTC	CASSSVGSGANVLTF
TRBD1	TRBV7-9	many	TRBJ1-2	TGTGCCAGCAGCTCCTCGGGACAGGGGGCTTTTGGCTACACCTTC	CASSSSGQGAFGYTF
TRBD1	TRBV30	-	TRBJ2-2	TGTGCCTGGGTCCCGGGACAGCGAAACACCGGGGAGCTGTTTTTT	CAWVPGQRNTGELFF
TRBD2	TRBV14	-	TRBJ2-3	TGTGCCAGCAGCCAACGGGGCGCGGGGGGGGCAGATACGCAGTATTTT	CASSQRGAGGADTQYF
-	TRBV6-1	many	TRBJ2-7	TGTGCCAGCAGGGAAGACAGGCCCAACGAGCAGTACTTC	CASREDRPNEQYF
-	TRBV7-2	many	TRBJ2-7	TGTGCCAGCAGCTTCGTAGGGAAATACGAGCAGTACTTC	CASSFVGKYEQYF
TRBD1	TRBV5-6	few	TRBJ2-7	TGTGCCAGCAGCCCCGGCGGACAGGGCGGATACGAGCAGTACTTC	CASSPGGQGGYEQYF
-	TRBV4-2	many	TRBJ2-3	TGTGCCAGCAGCCACCGGGTCAGGGGCGCGGGGAACCGCACAGATACGCAGTATTTT	CASSHRVRGAGNRTDTQYF
TRBD2	TRBV10-3	-	TRBJ2-2	TGTGCCGTCAGTGAGGTCGGATTTTTTATGGCGGGGGGGCCATACGGGGAGCTGTTTTTT	CAVSEVGFFMAGGPYGELFF
-	TRBV20-1	many	TRBJ2-1	TGCAGTGCTAGAGGCAGAGTTGGGCAGTTCTTC	CSARGRVGQFF